Shown below are 13 T cell receptor beta chains from a single sample sequenced in a study of long-term antiretroviral therapy in people with HIV. Assay version v3.0 of immunoSEQ was used, and it was run at survey level. Assay used: immunoSEQ multiplex PCR; TCRdb lists only in-frame clones, some missing. The sample comprises 20,000 to 30,000 clones, roughly 78% of which are singletons, and over 8% rests with the top ten. This sample comprised unsorted PBMCs, obtained 1.2 years after starting antiretroviral therapy. The receptors come from a woman in her forties with HIV.

This clone was seen a few times. The rearrangement joins TRBV6-1 to TRBJ1-5, with unresolved D. CDR3 size: 11 residues. Germline V gene data show CDR1 as MNHNS and CDR2 as SASEGT. V dropped 0 bases and J dropped 6 bases, with 0 bases sitting between them. The CDR3 coding sequence is TGTGCCAGCAGTGAAGCTCAGCCCCAGCATTTT. Encoded protein: CASSEAQPQHF.

This clone has just a few counts. This chain connects TRBV29-1 to TRBJ1-3; no definite D call. V gave up 3 bases and J gave up 1 base, with 7 bases separating them. Germline V gives CDR1 SQVTM, CDR2 ANQGSEA. The CDR3 runs 13 residues. The CDR3 DNA sequence: TGCAGCGTTGACGACCCATCTGGAAACACCATATATTTT. Its translation is CSVDDPSGNTIYF.

The gene calls are TRBV30 and TRBJ1-2; D unclear. The germline V gene has CDR1 GTSNPN and CDR2 SVGIG (reference sequence). Trimming stripped 8 bases from V and 3 bases from J, with 7 bases between. The CDR3 has 10 amino acids. CDR3 residues: CARFDYGYTF. For the CDR3, the DNA is TGTGCCCGGTTTGACTATGGCTACACCTTC.

The rearrangement joins TRBV7-2 to TRBJ2-3; 10 nucleotides align to TRBD1. V was pared by 5 bases and J by 4 bases, with 9 bases of the junction left unmatched. The CDR3 has 16 amino acids. Germline-derived CDR1 and CDR2 are SGHTA and FQGNSA. The CDR3 nucleotides are TGTGCCAGCAGCGTTTCCGGGACAGGGGCCCCAGATACGCAGTATTTT. Protein sequence: CASSVSGTGAPDTQYF. Using reference TRBV7-2 and TRBJ2-3 for the parts outside the CDR3, the full variable domain is GAGVSQSPSNKVTEKGKDVELRCDPISGHTALYWYRQSLGQGLEFLIYFQGNSAPDKSGLPSDRFSAERTGGSVSTLTIQRTQQEDSAVYLCASSVSGTGAPDTQYFGPGTRLTVL.

The chain joins TRBV30 to TRBJ2-2; 14 nucleotides align to TRBD2. From germline, CDR1 is GTSNPN and CDR2 SVGIG (reference sequence). CDR3 length equals 22 residues. V was clipped by 3 bases and J by 1 base; unmatched bases: 19. The CDR3 protein is CAWRPGTGGRTSGRMNTGELFF. DNA for the CDR3: TGTGCCTGGAGACCTGGGACAGGGGGCCGGACTAGCGGGAGGATGAACACCGGGGAGCTGTTTTTT. The full variable domain, in which reference TRBV30 and TRBJ2-2 provide the parts outside the CDR3, is SQTIHQWPATLVQPVGSPLSLECTVEGTSNPNLYWYRQAAGRGLQLLFYSVGIGQISSEVPQNLSASRPQDRQFILSSKKLLLSDSGFYLCAWRPGTGGRTSGRMNTGELFFGEGSRLTVL.

V is TRBV14 and J is TRBJ2-1, with 9 bases matching TRBD2. In germline, CDR1 is SGHDN, CDR2 FVKESK. The ends lost 0 bases at V and 8 bases at J; junction bases unmatched: 11. The CDR3 has 17 amino acids. This CDR3 reads CASSQEEFGTSMDEQFF. CDR3 nucleotide sequence: TGTGCCAGCAGCCAAGAAGAATTTGGGACTAGCATGGATGAGCAGTTCTTC.

This clone was seen more than once but under ten times. The J gene is TRBJ1-5, the V gene TRBV19; possible D gene TRBD1, 6 bases. Trimming removed 3 bases at V and 0 bases at J, with 9 bases between. This CDR3 is built from 15 residues. Germline V CDR1 and CDR2: LNHDA, SQIVND (reference sequence). This chain's CDR3 is CASSIMDSSNQPQHF. CDR3 nucleotides: TGTGCCAGTAGTATCATGGACAGTAGCAATCAGCCCCAGCATTTT.

V is TRBV4-2 and J is TRBJ1-2; D gene ambiguous. The CDR3 is made up of 13 amino acids. The V gene lost 4 bases and the J gene lost 3 bases, with 9 bases spanning the gap. CDR1 is LGHNA and CDR2 is YNFKEQ in the germline V gene. CDR3 sequence reads: CASSPTEYYGYTF. In nucleotides, the CDR3 is TGTGCCAGCAGCCCCACCGAGTACTATGGCTACACCTTC.

The J gene is TRBJ1-1, the V gene TRBV6-1; tentatively, D is TRBD1 (6 bases). The CDR3 extends over 14 amino acids. Per the germline V gene, CDR1 is MNHNS and CDR2 is SASEGT. Trimming pared 6 bases from V and 2 bases from J, leaving 13 bases between. The CDR3 reads CASRGGPLNTEAFF. CDR3 nucleotides: TGTGCCAGCAGAGGGGGACCGTTAAACACTGAAGCTTTCTTT.

The chain has TRBV30 and TRBJ1-2; D is possibly TRBD1 (5 bases). V lost 2 bases to trimming and J lost 8 bases, with 12 bases between them. The CDR3 is 12 amino acids. The germline V gene encodes CDR1 GTSNPN and CDR2 SVGIG (reference sequence). DNA of the CDR3: TGTGCCTGGAGTAAGGACAAGAGGGGCTACACCTTC. It translates to CAWSKDKRGYTF.

The table lists this clone with a few counts. This chain's CDR3 is CSVEPTGFFYGYTF. In DNA form, the CDR3 reads TGCAGCGTTGAGCCGACAGGGTTTTTCTATGGCTACACCTTC. V gene TRBV29-1 combines with J gene TRBJ1-2, with TRBD1 matching over 7 bases. This CDR3 region has 14 residues. The trim removed 3 bases at V and 4 bases at J, leaving 8 bases unmatched. Germline V lookup: CDR1 SQVTM, CDR2 ANQGSEA.

The genes are TRBV6-6 and TRBJ1-1, with 10 bases aligning to TRBD1. The CDR3 runs to 14 residues. Per germline, CDR1 MNHNY and CDR2 SVGAGI (reference sequence). Trimming cost V 5 bases and J 4 bases; bases outside gene matches: 4. The CDR3 region is CASSRQGAVTEAFF. The CDR3 DNA sequence: TGTGCCAGCAGTAGACAGGGGGCAGTCACTGAAGCTTTCTTT.

This clone is a singleton in its sample. The genes are TRBV6-5 and TRBJ2-7; D not resolved. CDR3 length: 14 amino acids. Germline V gives CDR1 MNHEY, CDR2 SVGAGI. The V gene lost 0 bases and the J gene lost 1 base, with 7 bases spanning the gap. Here the CDR3 DNA reads TGTGCCAGCAGTTACTCAGGCTCATCCTACGAGCAGTACTTC. It encodes CASSYSGSSYEQYF.